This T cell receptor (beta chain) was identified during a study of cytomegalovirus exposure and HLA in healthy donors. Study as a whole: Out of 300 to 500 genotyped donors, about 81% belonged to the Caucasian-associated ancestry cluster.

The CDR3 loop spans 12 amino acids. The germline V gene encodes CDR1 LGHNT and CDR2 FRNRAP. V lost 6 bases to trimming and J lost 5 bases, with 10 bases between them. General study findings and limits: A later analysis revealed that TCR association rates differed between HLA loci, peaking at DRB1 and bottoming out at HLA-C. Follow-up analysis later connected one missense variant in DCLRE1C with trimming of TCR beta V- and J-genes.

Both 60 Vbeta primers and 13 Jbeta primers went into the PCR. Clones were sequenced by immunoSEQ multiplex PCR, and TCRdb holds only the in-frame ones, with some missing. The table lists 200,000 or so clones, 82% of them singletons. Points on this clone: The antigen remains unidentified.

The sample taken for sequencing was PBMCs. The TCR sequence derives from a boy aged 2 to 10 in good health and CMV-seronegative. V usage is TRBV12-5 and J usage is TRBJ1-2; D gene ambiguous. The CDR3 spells CASGYSSYGYTF. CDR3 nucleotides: TGTGCTAGTGGCTATTCATCTTATGGCTACACCTTC.